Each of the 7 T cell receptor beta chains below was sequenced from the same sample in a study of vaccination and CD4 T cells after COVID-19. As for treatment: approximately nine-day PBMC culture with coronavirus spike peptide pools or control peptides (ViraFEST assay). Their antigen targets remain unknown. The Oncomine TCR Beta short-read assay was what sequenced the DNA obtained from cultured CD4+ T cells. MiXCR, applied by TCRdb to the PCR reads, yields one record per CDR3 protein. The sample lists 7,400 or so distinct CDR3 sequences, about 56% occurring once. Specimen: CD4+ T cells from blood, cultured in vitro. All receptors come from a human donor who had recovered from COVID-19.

CDR3 sequence (DNA): TGTGCCAGCAGTCCGAGGACTAGCATCTCCTACAATGAGCAGTTCTTC. This codes for CASSPRTSISYNEQFF. V gene TRBV2 combines with J gene TRBJ2-1; 8 positions agree with TRBD2. V shed 5 bases, J shed 0 bases, and the junction held 6 bases outside the gene matches. CDR3 length: 16 amino acids. Looked up from germline, CDR1 is SNHLY and CDR2 is FYNNEI. The variable domain in full, completed from reference TRBV2 and TRBJ2-1, reads EPEVTQTPSHQVTQMGQEVILRCVPISNHLYFYWYRQILGQKVEFLVSFYNNEISEKSEIFDDQFSVERPDGSNFTLKIRSTKLEDSAMYFCASSPRTSISYNEQFFGPGTRLTVL.

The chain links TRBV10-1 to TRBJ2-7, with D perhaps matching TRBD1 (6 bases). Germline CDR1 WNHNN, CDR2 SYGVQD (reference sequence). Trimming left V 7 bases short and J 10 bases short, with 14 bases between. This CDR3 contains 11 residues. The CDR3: CASTLTGIQYF. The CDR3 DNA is TGCGCCAGCACCTTAACAGGGATTCAGTACTTC.

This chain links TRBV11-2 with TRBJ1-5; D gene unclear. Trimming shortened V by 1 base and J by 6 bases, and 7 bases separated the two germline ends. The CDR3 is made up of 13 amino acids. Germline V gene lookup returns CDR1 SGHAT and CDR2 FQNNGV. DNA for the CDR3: TGTGCCAGCAGCTTAGGGTGGGGTCAGCCCCAGCATTTT. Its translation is CASSLGWGQPQHF.

The CDR3 is CASSEARGSIQETQYF. CDR3 DNA: TGTGCCAGCAGTGAAGCGAGGGGCAGTATACAAGAGACCCAGTACTTC. The chain employs TRBV6-1 and TRBJ2-5, with D perhaps given as TRBD1 or TRBD2 (5 bases each). Trimming left V 0 bases short and J 2 bases short, with 13 bases between. Germline values: CDR1 MNHNS, CDR2 SASEGT. This CDR3 comprises 16 residues.

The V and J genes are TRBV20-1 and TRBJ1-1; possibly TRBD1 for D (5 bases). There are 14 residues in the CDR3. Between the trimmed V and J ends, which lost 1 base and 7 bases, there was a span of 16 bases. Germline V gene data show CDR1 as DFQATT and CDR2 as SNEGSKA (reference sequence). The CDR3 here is CSARVGARGLEAFF. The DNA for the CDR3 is TGCAGTGCTAGAGTCGGGGCTAGGGGCCTTGAAGCTTTCTTT.

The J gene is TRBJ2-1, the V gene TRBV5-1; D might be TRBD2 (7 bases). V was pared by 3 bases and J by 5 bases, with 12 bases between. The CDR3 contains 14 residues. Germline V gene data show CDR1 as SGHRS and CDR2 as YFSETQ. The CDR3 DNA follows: TGCGCCAGCAGCTGGGGGGCGGGGGACAATGAGCAGTTCTTC. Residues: CASSWGAGDNEQFF.

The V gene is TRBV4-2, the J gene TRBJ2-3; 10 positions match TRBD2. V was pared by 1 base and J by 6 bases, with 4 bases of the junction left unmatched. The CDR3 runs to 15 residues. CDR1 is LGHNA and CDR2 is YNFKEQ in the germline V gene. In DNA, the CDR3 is TGTGCCAGCAGCCAAGGGACTAGCGGCTGGGATACGCAGTATTTT. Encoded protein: CASSQGTSGWDTQYF.